Listed here are 20 T cell receptor beta chains from one sample, sequenced in a study of beta chain features in type 1 diabetes. General study results and limits: Shorter TCRB CDR3s, moderately but significantly so, marked every one of the four CD4+ subsets in Type 1 diabetes patients.

Expressed TCRB transcripts got sequenced, as all isolated RNA was reverse transcribed. This table comes from immunoSEQ multiplex PCR, and its TCRdb copy is limited to in-frame clones, with some not included. The table lists 20,000 to 25,000 clones, under 75% of them singletons. These receptors are not linked to any known antigen. Sequenced sample: stem cell memory CD4+ T cells from blood. Receptors were obtained from a man aged 18-30 years with type 1 diabetes.

The J gene is TRBJ1-4, the V gene TRBV7-2; 8 bases align to TRBD1. CDR1 and CDR2 (germline): SGHTA, FQGNSA. This CDR3 region has 16 residues. Unmatched junction bases numbered 6, after V lost 1 base and J lost 5 bases. For the CDR3, the DNA is TGTGCCAGCAGCTTAGGAGCAGGGGGCAGGAATGAAAAACTGTTTTTT. Amino acids: CASSLGAGGRNEKLFF.

The chain has TRBV6-6 and TRBJ2-7; possibly TRBD2 for D (5 bases). The CDR3 is made up of 15 amino acids. Trimming left V 2 bases short and J 6 bases short, with 17 bases between. From germline, CDR1 is MNHNY and CDR2 SVGAGI (reference sequence). The CDR3 is CASSYPRDSLIEQYF. CDR3 coding DNA: TGTGCCAGCAGTTACCCCCGGGATTCCCTAATCGAGCAGTACTTC.

This clone has more than one count but fewer than ten. This rearrangement joins TRBV5-1 to TRBJ2-5; 7 bases map to TRBD1. CDR1 and CDR2 (germline): SGHRS, YFSETQ. V shed 4 bases, J shed 5 bases, and the junction held 14 bases outside the gene matches. The CDR3 contains 16 residues. The CDR3 here is CASSITTGVQGETQYF. The CDR3 nucleotides are TGCGCCAGCAGCATTACCACAGGGGTCCAAGGGGAGACCCAGTACTTC.

The chain has TRBV12-2 and TRBJ2-3; the DNA was not used to check the table's D call, TRBD1. TRBV12-2 is designated a pseudogene. The CDR3 extends over 14 amino acids. CDR3 sequence reads: CASPGGLRTDTQYF. CDR3 in DNA: TGTGCATCCCCAGGGGGACTTCGCACAGATACGCAGTATTTT.

V is TRBV30 and J is TRBJ1-1; 7 bases map to TRBD1. Germline assignment: CDR1 GTSNPN and CDR2 SVGIG (reference sequence). After removal of 3 bases from V and 2 bases from J, the junction contained 3 bases not matched to a gene. The CDR3 runs 13 residues. In DNA form, the CDR3 reads TGTGCCTGGAGCCGACAGGGCAACACTGAAGCTTTCTTT. It is translated as CAWSRQGNTEAFF. Full variable domain (missing parts from reference TRBV30 and TRBJ1-1): SQTIHQWPATLVQPVGSPLSLECTVEGTSNPNLYWYRQAAGRGLQLLFYSVGIGQISSEVPQNLSASRPQDRQFILSSKKLLLSDSGFYLCAWSRQGNTEAFFGQGTRLTVV.

This clone was seen a handful of times. The chain employs TRBV5-1 and TRBJ1-3; tentatively, D is TRBD1 (5 bases). Germline V lookup: CDR1 SGHRS, CDR2 YFSETQ. The CDR3 contains 18 residues. Trimming stripped 0 bases from V and 0 bases from J, with 16 bases between. The DNA of the CDR3 is TGCGCCAGCAGCTTGGTTTCAGGGCGCTTAGCCTCTGGAAACACCATATATTTT. Its translation: CASSLVSGRLASGNTIYF.

This clone occurred a few times. This chain connects TRBV2 to TRBJ1-2; 11 nucleotides match TRBD1. V lost 7 bases to trimming and J lost 4 bases; unmatched junction nucleotides: 5. The CDR3 is made up of 14 amino acids. The V gene's germline CDR1 is SNHLY and CDR2 FYNNEI. The CDR3 sequence is CASMEGQGGYGYTF. The CDR3, as DNA: TGTGCCAGCATGGAGGGACAGGGGGGCTATGGCTACACCTTC.

Concerning this clone: The junction and the germline gene differ at one end; a read error may be behind it. The chain has TRBV5-1 and TRBJ1-1, with a possible D match to TRBD1 (6 bases). Germline assignment: CDR1 SGHRS and CDR2 YFSETQ. CDR3 length equals 15 residues. CDR3 sequence reads: CTSTRGAQGNTEAFF. CDR3 DNA: TGCACCAGCACCCGGGGGGCCCAGGGGAACACTGAAGCTTTCTTT.

The genes are TRBV28 and TRBJ2-7; the D is unclear. From germline, CDR1 is MDHEN and CDR2 SYDVKM. CDR3 size: 15 residues. V dropped 3 bases and J dropped 4 bases, with 16 bases sitting between them. CDR3 nucleotides: TGTGCCAGCAGTTTCACAAAGACAAGTTCTTACGAGCAGTACTTC. Translation gives CASSFTKTSSYEQYF.

The chain is built from TRBV18 and TRBJ2-3; TRBD2 agrees at 7 bases. From germline, CDR1 is KGHSH and CDR2 LQKENI. This CDR3 is 16 amino acids long. With 3 bases clipped from V and 2 bases from J, the junction kept 8 bases outside the gene matches. CDR3: CASSPRASGLTDTQYF. The CDR3, as DNA: TGTGCCAGCTCACCGCGGGCTAGCGGACTCACAGATACGCAGTATTTT. The whole variable domain, filled in from reference TRBV18 and TRBJ2-3, reads NAGVMQNPRHLVRRRGQEARLRCSPMKGHSHVYWYRQLPEEGLKFMVYLQKENIIDESGMPKERFSAEFPKEGPSILRIQQVVRGDSAAYFCASSPRASGLTDTQYFGPGTRLTVL.

This rearrangement joins TRBV10-1 to TRBJ2-6; 7 bases fit TRBD2. Germline V CDR1 and CDR2: WNHNN, SYGVQD (reference sequence). The length of the CDR3 is 15 residues. Trimming cost V 6 bases and J 2 bases; bases outside gene matches: 4. In nucleotides, the CDR3 is TGCGCCAGCAGCGCCGGGGGGACTGGGGCCAACGTCCTGACTTTC. Encoded protein: CASSAGGTGANVLTF.

This clone was recorded a few times. The chain combines TRBV14 with TRBJ2-1; unclear D gene. CDR3 length equals 14 residues. Germline CDR1 and CDR2: SGHDN and FVKESK. Trimming shortened V by 1 base and J by 1 base, and 5 bases separated the two germline ends. CDR3 coding DNA: TGTGCCAGCAGCCAAGCGAGGTCCTACAATGAGCAGTTCTTC. This translates into CASSQARSYNEQFF.

This chain connects TRBV7-2 to TRBJ1-4, with 12 bases fitting TRBD1. CDR1 and CDR2 from the germline V gene are SGHTA and FQGNSA. The CDR3 is 16 residues long. V dropped 4 bases and J dropped 15; count of bases not matched to a gene: 15. The chain's CDR3 is CASSSRSGTGGAQVFF. CDR3 nucleotides: TGTGCCAGCAGCTCCCGCTCCGGGACAGGGGGCGCTCAGGTGTTTTTT.

This clone was seen a handful of times. This chain uses TRBV5-6 with TRBJ1-2; a weak D match, TRBD1 (5 bases). The length of the CDR3 is 17 residues. CDR1 is SGHDT, CDR2 YYEEEE, per germline. V was pared by 4 bases and J by 0 bases, with 19 bases between. The CDR3 coding sequence is TGTGCCAGCAGCCTTCTCTGGCAGGGCCAAGCTAACTATGGCTACACCTTC. It is translated as CASSLLWQGQANYGYTF.

The chain links TRBV29-1 to TRBJ2-1, with unresolved D. Germline V lookup: CDR1 SQVTM, CDR2 ANQGSEA. V was shortened by 2 bases and J by 7 bases, with 12 bases between the two germline ends. The CDR3 consists of 13 residues. Written as DNA, the CDR3 is TGCAGCGTTGAACGGTACAGTATTAATGAGCAGTTCTTC. Translated: CSVERYSINEQFF.

This clone was recorded a few times. The chain uses TRBV28 and TRBJ2-7; no reliable D call. CDR1 is MDHEN, CDR2 SYDVKM, per germline. Trimming left V 2 bases short and J 9 bases short, with 11 bases between. The CDR3 consists of 12 residues. Here the CDR3 DNA reads TGTGCCAGCAGTTTAGTACGTGCCAGGCAGTACTTC. It is translated as CASSLVRARQYF.

This clone has only one observation. V is TRBV10-3 and J is TRBJ2-2; TRBD2 matches at 7 bases. J was trimmed by 2 bases and V by 5 bases; bases with no gene match: 5. Germline CDR1 ENHRY, CDR2 SYGVKD. The CDR3 is made up of 15 amino acids. CDR3 loop: CAISYSGVNTGELFF. CDR3 DNA sequence: TGTGCCATCAGTTACAGCGGGGTTAACACCGGGGAGCTGTTTTTT.

V is TRBV28 and J is TRBJ2-5, with 7 bases fitting TRBD2. This CDR3 is 15 amino acids long. The germline CDR1 and CDR2 sequences are MDHEN and SYDVKM. The trim removed 5 bases at V and 7 bases at J, leaving 13 bases unmatched. CDR3 in DNA: TGTGCCAGCAGTGCCTCGGGACTCGGGGGGACGACCCAGTACTTC. Protein: CASSASGLGGTTQYF.

The gene calls are TRBV30 and TRBJ1-6; 9 nucleotides align to TRBD1. V shed 7 bases, J shed 1 base, and the junction held 11 bases outside the gene matches. The germline CDR1 and CDR2 sequences are GTSNPN and SVGIG (reference sequence). This CDR3 has 17 amino acids. This CDR3 is CASDPGQGLSYNSPLHF. Written as DNA, the CDR3 is TGTGCCTCCGACCCGGGACAGGGTTTATCCTATAATTCACCCCTCCACTTT.

This chain links TRBV7-9 with TRBJ2-7, with 7 positions matching TRBD1. Trimming at V came to 2 bases and at J to 2 bases, leaving 9 bases not matched to a gene. The germline V gene encodes CDR1 SEHNR and CDR2 FQNEAQ (reference sequence). The CDR3 extends over 16 amino acids. The CDR3 sequence: CASSLRRQGDTYEQYF. In nucleotides, the CDR3 is TGTGCCAGCAGCTTACGCCGGCAGGGGGACACCTACGAGCAGTACTTC.